The clone carrying this TCR beta chain occurred a few times. Its antigen remains unknown. The sample is drawn from a study of identical twins. Findings and caveats of the study: Zero-insertion analyses could be partly confounded by invariant MAIT and iNKT cells. The study drew conclusions from cross-sectional statistical analysis, not from following the same donors.

Unique molecular identifiers were in the cDNA, with template-switch universal primer binding. Each CDR3 protein is one row after TCRdb ran MiXCR on the 5' RACE reads. There are approximately 490,000 distinct CDR3 sequences in the sample; approximately 20% occur only once, and 0.4% to 0.6% lies in the top ten. This same sample was also part of a study on yellow fever vaccine responses in identical twins. That paper notes: Each twin's T cell response to the vaccine was reported to look partly convergent and partly personalized.

The specimen was CD4+ T cells sorted from blood. The receptor's source is a woman younger than 30 in good health.

The CDR3 protein is CASSPQGIDTEAFF. In nucleotides, the CDR3 is TGTGCCAGCAGCCCACAGGGGATCGACACTGAAGCTTTCTTT. The chain links TRBV7-9 to TRBJ1-1, with 7 bases that match TRBD1. Looked up from germline, CDR1 is SEHNR and CDR2 is FQNEAQ (reference sequence). J was trimmed by 3 bases and V by 5 bases; bases with no gene match: 6. The CDR3 consists of 14 residues.